This T cell receptor (beta chain) is from a study of blood T cell repertoires in COVID-19 (dated by TCRdb to 2020 to 2021). Notes on the research overall: Samples covering the acute and convalescent phases of COVID-19 were provided by collaborators in the United States, Italy and Spain. HLA class I and class II types, where available, came from metadata supplied by the sample provider rather than from assay-based typing. The repertoires were made available in a free public database intended to serve as a resource for research on the immune response to SARS-CoV-2. The material from the prospective study consisted of cDNA or gDNA derived from T cells, B-cell-depleted T cells, or PBMCs. The dataset comprised deeply sampled blood TCRbeta repertoires from subjects exposed to, actively infected with, or recovered from COVID-19. The sample metadata nearly always contained a de-identified subject ID, COVID-19 status, age in years and sex. The samples were drawn from two sources: the first 160 participants of the ongoing ImmuneRACE study, and 1,000 to 1,500 subjects contributed by 6 global collaborators.

What the study reported, not specific to this receptor: The amount of clinical and demographic metadata varied by source and participant and was provided uncurated.

Enrolling through a virtual design, the prospective study's participants ranged in age from roughly 18 to 90 years and lived across some 23 United States geographic areas. To assign participants to cohorts, the prospective study relied on clinical history that participants themselves reported in a screening survey and a study questionnaire. For ImmuneRACE Cohort 3, a participant was defined as recovered based on two consecutive negative NP/OP PCR tests, clearance by a healthcare professional, or resolution of symptoms. Mobile phlebotomists in the prospective study collected whole blood, serum and a nasopharyngeal or oropharyngeal swab from every participant. Additional blood draws and questionnaires over an approximately 2-month period could optionally be provided by prospective study participants. Before DNA extraction, prospective study blood samples were shipped either frozen or at room temperature.

The immunoSEQ Assay, a bias-controlled multiplex PCR, was used to amplify TCRbeta CDR3 regions from genomic DNA. The published analysis was carried out like this. Within the assay, amplification of reference gene primers was used to estimate how many nucleated cells each sample contained. Sequence reads were collapsed and filtered to measure the absolute abundance of every unique TCRbeta CDR3 rearrangement. Productive Simpson clonality was computed per sample as the square root of Simpson's diversity index over productive rearrangements. Drawn from immuneACCESS, this table holds only the in-frame rearrangements with V and J called that TCRdb kept. Clones are partly lost; checked studies trace under half to an unresolved V gene and leave the rest unexplained. That table gives V, J and clone size, and the DNA gave D and trimming. For this sample the table gives approximately 350,000 clones, of which approximately 90% were detected only once. The ten largest clones take up 1% of the sample.

The CDR3 spans 13 residues, from the cysteine through the phenylalanine. The sequence is cut down to CDR3 DNA, 39 bases in frame from base 1. CDR1 and CDR2, looked up from the germline V gene, are SGHRS and YFSETQ. Trimming at the junction amounts to 4 bases on V and 7 bases on J, and the germline ends lie 9 bases apart. As for this clone: The antigen this receptor binds is unknown. Base qualities are missing; no much larger clone stands one base away.

Sequenced material: PBMCs or T cells enriched from blood (not recorded which). This TCR came from a man in his late teens or twenties who had recovered from COVID-19. This chain is built from TRBV5-1 and TRBJ1-6, and perhaps TRBD1 as D gene, on 5 matching bases. The CDR3 loop reads CASSTTENSPLHF. The DNA is as follows: TGCGCCAGCAGCACGACAGAAAATTCACCCCTCCACTTT.